The following is a TCR beta chain sequence with its context. The antigen remains unidentified. Primers: 60 Vbeta forward and 13 Jbeta reverse. Original methodology: A follow-up analysis tallied tens of millions of unique TCR beta chains, roughly 9.9 million shared. Profiled with immunoSEQ multiplex PCR; TCRdb holds only in-frame clones, not every one. V and J calls and clone size are given by that table; D and trimming were obtained from the DNA. The repertoire holds about 84,000 clones, with less than 80% as singletons. With 5 bases clipped from V and 6 bases from J, the junction kept 11 bases outside the gene matches. CDR3 size: 15 residues. Germline assignment: CDR1 SGHTA and CDR2 FQGNSA. This specimen comes from a study of cytomegalovirus exposure and HLA in healthy donors. Study observations and caveats: It was reportedly the case that the classifier diagnosed cytomegalovirus status with high specificity and sensitivity. Most TCR sequences were rare, but some public TCRs occurred in many donors.

The sample taken for sequencing was PBMCs. The rearrangement joins TRBV7-2 to TRBJ2-3, with 7 bases matching TRBD1. The source is a middle-aged woman in good health and CMV-seropositive. Here the CDR3 DNA reads TGTGCCAGCAGCCGAGGACAGGATCGTCCTGATACGCAGTATTTT. Amino acids: CASSRGQDRPDTQYF.